This TCR beta chain came from a study of beta chain features in type 1 diabetes. Study background: In age, gender and cell yields, patients were similar to healthy donors.

This clone was seen only a few times. This CDR3 is 14 amino acids long. From germline, CDR1 is SQVTM and CDR2 ANQGSEA. V was cut by 4 bases and J by 0 bases, with 12 bases left in between. A single heparinised draw of about 100 mL on average was taken per donor. CD45RO/CCR7/CD25/CD127/CD95/CD27 sorting isolated CD4+ naive, central memory, regulatory and stem cell-like memory cells. The whole isolated RNA underwent reverse transcription, so sequencing captured expressed TCRB transcripts. The data were produced by immunoSEQ multiplex PCR, yet TCRdb's version contains in-frame clones alone and is incomplete. The sample has about 150,000 clones, less than 9.5% seen once.

The chain has TRBV29-1 and TRBJ2-5; D remains unclear. The sequencing sample was made of central memory CD4+ T cells from blood. The clonotype originates from a young man in good health. CDR3 nucleotide sequence: TGCAGCGTTGTTTCAAGCACTGACCAAGAGACCCAGTACTTC. Residues: CSVVSSTDQETQYF.